This T cell receptor (beta chain) was identified during a study of T cells in tuberculosis. Study background: The T cells targeted glucose monomycolate, a mycobacterial lipid, via CD1B. Study-level results: Samples were chosen by availability of cryopreserved specimens.

The assay was immunoSEQ multiplex PCR, and TCRdb's table has in-frame clones only and misses some. The table includes tens of thousands of clones, roughly 92% detected once. The germline CDR1 and CDR2 sequences are MNHNY and SVGAGI (reference sequence). Trimming at V came to 5 bases and at J to 3 bases, leaving 8 bases not matched to a gene. The CDR3 runs to 15 residues. Each donor contributed 95,000 or so T cells on average, unsorted. Comments on this clone: The antigen remains undetermined.

The chain uses TRBV6-6 and TRBJ2-5; 8 bases map to TRBD2. The sample comprised PBMCs. The receptor was derived from a donor aged 10-30 years with latent tuberculosis or without tuberculosis infection. Some clones in this sample may be carry-over from other donors' samples. CDR3 loop: CASSRSSGPEETQYF. CDR3 in DNA: TGTGCCAGCAGTAGGTCTAGCGGGCCAGAAGAGACCCAGTACTTC.